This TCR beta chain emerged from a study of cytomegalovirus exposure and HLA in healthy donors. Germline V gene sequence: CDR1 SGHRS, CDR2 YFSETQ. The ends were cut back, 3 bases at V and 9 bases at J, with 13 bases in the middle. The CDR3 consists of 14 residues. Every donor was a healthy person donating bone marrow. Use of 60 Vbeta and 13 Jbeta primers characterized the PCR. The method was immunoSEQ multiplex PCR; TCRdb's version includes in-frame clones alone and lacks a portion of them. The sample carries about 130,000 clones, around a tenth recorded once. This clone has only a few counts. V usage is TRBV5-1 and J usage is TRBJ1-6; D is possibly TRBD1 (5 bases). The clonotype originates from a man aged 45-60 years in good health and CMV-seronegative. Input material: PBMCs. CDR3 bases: TGCGCCAGCAGCTCTGGGGGGTCTAGTTCACCCCTCCACTTT. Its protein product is CASSSGGSSSPLHF.